The 29 T cell receptor beta chains presented below share a single source sample, sequenced in a study of cytomegalovirus exposure and HLA in healthy donors. It was with 60 Vbeta and 13 Jbeta primers that the PCR ran. Only in-frame clones appear in the TCRdb table, and some are missing; sequencing was by immunoSEQ multiplex PCR. Counted here are about 150,000 clones, 65% to 80% occurring once; the ten biggest clones make up around 3.7%. The sample consisted of PBMCs. All receptors come from a male donor in good health and CMV-seronegative.

This chain joins TRBV4-1 and TRBJ1-2; 9 bases map to TRBD1. J was trimmed by 0 bases and V by 4 bases; bases with no gene match: 3. Germline CDR1 reads MGHRA; CDR2 reads YSYEKL. This CDR3 comprises 15 residues. DNA for the CDR3: TGCGCCAGCAGCCCGGGACAGGGCGCTAACTATGGCTACACCTTC. Translation: CASSPGQGANYGYTF.

This clone was detected a few times. CDR3 in DNA: TGCGCCAGCAGCCCTTACTCTACCGGGACAGCCCCCTACGAGCAGTACTTC. Amino acids: CASSPYSTGTAPYEQYF. V gene TRBV4-1 combines with J gene TRBJ2-5, with 7 bases fitting TRBD1. The end of the DNA fits TRBJ2-7 better, so the J call may be wrong. Per germline, CDR1 MGHRA and CDR2 YSYEKL. This CDR3 spans 17 amino acids.

The chain employs TRBV4-2 and TRBJ2-5; 10 bases align to TRBD2. CDR1 is LGHNA and CDR2 is YNFKEQ in the germline V gene. The J segment lost 6 bases and the V segment lost 0 bases, leaving 4 bases of the junction unmatched. The CDR3 contains 15 residues. CDR3 coding DNA: TGTGCCAGCAGCCAAGATCCTAGCGGGAGACAGACCCAGTACTTC. As protein: CASSQDPSGRQTQYF.

This clone was recorded only once. The chain joins TRBV5-1 to TRBJ2-5, with D tentatively TRBD2 (5 bases). The CDR3 contains 14 residues. CDR1 and CDR2 from the germline V gene are SGHRS and YFSETQ. The V end lost 6 bases, the J end lost 3 bases, and 15 bases lay between the germline ends. This chain's CDR3 is CASTRSRGKETQYF. The CDR3, as DNA: TGCGCCAGCACTAGATCGAGAGGGAAAGAGACCCAGTACTTC.

As DNA, the CDR3 is TGTGCCAGCAGCTTTAGCAGTTACGAGCAGTACTTC. Its translation: CASSFSSYEQYF. The chain couples TRBV11-1 to TRBJ2-7, with D unresolved. Trimming stripped 3 bases from V and 4 bases from J, with 7 bases between. The germline gives CDR1 SGHAT, CDR2 FQDESV (reference sequence). This CDR3 region has 12 residues.

The chain uses TRBV19 and TRBJ2-2; 8 bases map to TRBD2. Germline V lookup: CDR1 LNHDA, CDR2 SQIVND (reference sequence). The CDR3 extends over 17 amino acids. V shed 3 bases, J shed 5 bases, and the junction held 11 bases outside the gene matches. The CDR3 DNA reads as TGTGCCAGTAGTATTTGGTCGGGACTAGGTCAGACCGGGGAGCTGTTTTTT. Translated, it gives CASSIWSGLGQTGELFF.

This clone has a handful of counts. The chain is built from TRBV7-9 and TRBJ2-1; no firm D call. Germline loops: CDR1 SEHNR, CDR2 FQNEAQ (reference sequence). This CDR3 has 11 amino acids. With 2 bases removed from V and 9 bases from J, the gap between germline ends came to 5 bases. CDR3 region: CASSLSGEQFF. Written as DNA, the CDR3 is TGTGCCAGCAGCTTATCGGGTGAGCAGTTCTTC.

The rearrangement links TRBV5-5 to TRBJ2-1; TRBD1 matches 9 bases. CDR1 is SGHKS and CDR2 is YYEKEE in the germline V gene (reference sequence). Trimming took 3 bases from V and 4 from J; bases not matched to a gene: 5. This CDR3 region has 15 residues. The CDR3 bases are TGTGCCAGCAGCTCGGGACAGGGTATTTACAATGAGCAGTTCTTC. Translating gives CASSSGQGIYNEQFF.

The rearrangement joins TRBV25-1 to TRBJ2-7; D is perhaps TRBD1 (6 bases). The V and J ends lost 6 bases and 3 bases respectively, with 9 bases between them. CDR1 is MGHDK, CDR2 SYGVNS, per germline. This CDR3 comprises 12 residues. Written as DNA, the CDR3 is TGTGCCAGCAGACAGGGAAGCTACGAGCAGTACTTC. It yields the protein CASRQGSYEQYF.

The CDR3 nucleotides are TGTGCCAGCAGCTTAGGGGGACAGGAGTCTAACTATGGCTACACCTTC. Amino acids: CASSLGGQESNYGYTF. This chain connects TRBV7-2 to TRBJ1-2; 8 nucleotides align to TRBD1. V was pared by 1 base and J by 0 bases, with 4 bases of the junction left unmatched. This CDR3 comprises 16 residues. Germline CDR1 and CDR2: SGHTA and FQGNSA. The full variable domain, rest sourced from reference TRBV7-2 and TRBJ1-2, is GAGVSQSPSNKVTEKGKDVELRCDPISGHTALYWYRQSLGQGLEFLIYFQGNSAPDKSGLPSDRFSAERTGGSVSTLTIQRTQQEDSAVYLCASSLGGQESNYGYTFGSGTRLTVV.

The chain uses TRBV30 and TRBJ2-7, with D possibly being TRBD2 (6 bases). Germline CDR1 GTSNPN, CDR2 SVGIG (reference sequence). CDR3 length: 14 amino acids. The V and J ends lost 2 bases and 6 bases respectively, with 17 bases between them. The CDR3 loop is CAWSSLAEWGEQYF. In nucleotides, the CDR3 is TGTGCCTGGAGTTCCTTAGCGGAATGGGGCGAGCAGTACTTC.

The J gene is TRBJ2-1, the V gene TRBV5-1; maybe TRBD1 (6 bases). V was shortened by 5 bases and J by 8 bases, with 26 bases between the two germline ends. The CDR3 has 17 amino acids. Germline V CDR1 and CDR2: SGHRS, YFSETQ. This chain's CDR3 is CASSLIGSNRAEDEQFF. CDR3 sequence (DNA): TGCGCCAGCAGTTTGATTGGATCCAACAGGGCCGAGGATGAGCAGTTCTTC.

This clone was counted only a few times. This chain uses TRBV19 with TRBJ1-5; maybe TRBD1 (6 bases). The CDR3 contains 16 residues. Trimming took 3 bases from V and 1 from J, leaving 13 bases between them. Germline assignment: CDR1 LNHDA and CDR2 SQIVND (reference sequence). Here the CDR3 reads CASSMSGAGSNQPQHF. The CDR3 DNA follows: TGTGCCAGTAGTATGTCAGGGGCAGGAAGCAATCAGCCCCAGCATTTT.

In this sample, this clone turned up a few times. This sequence joins TRBV10-3 and TRBJ1-1; D might be TRBD1 (6 bases). Germline V gives CDR1 ENHRY, CDR2 SYGVKD. V lost 9 bases and J 5 bases, leaving 10 bases between the germline ends. The CDR3 consists of 11 residues. The CDR3 protein is CAIRGGTEAFF. In nucleotides, the CDR3 is TGTGCCATAAGGGGGGGGACTGAAGCTTTCTTT.

The rearrangement links TRBV18 to TRBJ1-5; TRBD1 matches 7 bases. There are 14 residues in the CDR3. CDR1 is KGHSH and CDR2 is LQKENI in the germline V gene. The J segment lost 4 bases and the V segment lost 3 bases, leaving 3 bases of the junction unmatched. CDR3: CASSPTGLNQPQHF. Written as DNA, the CDR3 is TGTGCCAGCTCACCGACAGGGTTGAATCAGCCCCAGCATTTT.

A few counts support this clone. Its ends do not fully match the called genes, so a read error is possible. This rearrangement joins TRBV7-9 to TRBJ2-7, with D possibly TRBD2 on 6 matching bases. The CDR3 has 16 amino acids. Germline V CDR1 and CDR2: SEHNR, FQNEAQ (reference sequence). The CDR3 reads CSSSLDPWRGSYEQYF. The DNA of the CDR3 is TGTTCCAGCAGCTTAGACCCCTGGCGGGGCTCCTACGAGCAGTACTTC.

This chain links TRBV11-3 with TRBJ2-2; the match to TRBD1 covers 10 bases. Germline CDR1 reads SGHNT; CDR2 reads YENEEA. With V trimmed by 5 bases and J by 9 bases, 9 bases remained unmatched. The CDR3 covers 15 residues. CDR3 loop: CASSMEPGQGRELFF. The CDR3 DNA follows: TGTGCCAGCAGCATGGAACCGGGACAGGGGCGGGAGCTGTTTTTT.

The chain couples TRBV5-1 to TRBJ2-7, with D possibly being TRBD1 (6 bases). The CDR3 runs 14 residues. The V gene's germline CDR1 is SGHRS and CDR2 YFSETQ. Trimming took off 4 bases at V and 5 bases at J, with 16 bases between the two ends. CDR3 protein: CASSQTRQGHEQYF. The CDR3 DNA follows: TGCGCCAGCAGCCAGACGCGGCAGGGGCACGAGCAGTACTTC. Full variable domain (remainder filled in from reference TRBV5-1 and TRBJ2-7): KAGVTQTPRYLIKTRGQQVTLSCSPISGHRSVSWYQQTPGQGLQFLFEYFSETQRNKGNFPGRFSGRQFSNSRSEMNVSTLELGDSALYLCASSQTRQGHEQYFGPGTRLTVT.

A few counts support this clone. The rearrangement links TRBV30 to TRBJ2-3; 7 nucleotides match TRBD2. The germline CDR1 and CDR2 sequences are GTSNPN and SVGIG (reference sequence). The junction had 9 bases not matched to a gene; V was cut back by 1 base and J by 2 bases. CDR3 length equals 16 residues. The CDR3 sequence is CAWSAILAMNTDTQYF. The CDR3 bases are TGTGCCTGGAGTGCTATACTAGCGATGAACACAGATACGCAGTATTTT.

This rearrangement joins TRBV13 to TRBJ2-7, with 12 bases identical to TRBD2. Trimming at V came to 5 bases and at J to 6 bases, leaving 8 bases not matched to a gene. Germline CDR1 PRHDT, CDR2 FYEKMQ (reference sequence). CDR3 length equals 15 residues. CDR3 sequence (DNA): TGTGCCAGCAGCGCCCGGACTAGCGGGATGAGCGAGCAGTACTTC. It yields the protein CASSARTSGMSEQYF. Full variable domain (rest looked up from reference TRBV13 and TRBJ2-7): AAGVIQSPRHLIKEKRETATLKCYPIPRHDTVYWYQQGPGQDPQFLISFYEKMQSDKGSIPDRFSAQQFSDYHSELNMSSLELGDSALYFCASSARTSGMSEQYFGPGTRLTVT.

The rearrangement uses TRBV28 and TRBJ2-1, with 10 bases identical to TRBD2. This CDR3 region has 17 residues. Trimming removed 7 bases from V and 0 bases from J; junction bases left unmatched: 9. Per the germline V gene, CDR1 is MDHEN and CDR2 is SYDVKM. CDR3 nucleotide sequence: TGTGCCAGCACGGCTAGCGGGAGCCCCAGCTCCTACAATGAGCAGTTCTTC. It specifies CASTASGSPSSYNEQFF.

This clone has more than one count but fewer than ten. As DNA, the CDR3 is TGTGCCAGCAGTGTGAGGGAAGCTTTCTTT. Translating gives CASSVREAFF. V and J are TRBV2 and TRBJ1-1, with D unresolved. V lost 4 bases and J 8 bases, leaving 5 bases between the germline ends. Germline CDR1 is SNHLY and CDR2 is FYNNEI. CDR3 length equals 10 residues.

The chain has TRBV4-1 and TRBJ1-2, with TRBD1 matching over 7 bases. The trim removed 4 bases at V and 8 bases at J, leaving 13 bases unmatched. CDR1 and CDR2 (germline): MGHRA, YSYEKL. This CDR3 comprises 15 residues. CDR3 sequence: CASSPETKGAPGYTF. CDR3 DNA sequence: TGCGCCAGCAGCCCCGAGACGAAGGGGGCGCCCGGCTACACCTTC.

This sequence joins TRBV9 and TRBJ2-1; 7 positions agree with TRBD1. CDR1 is SGDLS, CDR2 YYNGEE, per germline. CDR3 size: 16 residues. J was trimmed by 8 bases and V by 3 bases; bases with no gene match: 14. CDR3 in DNA: TGTGCCAGCAGCGCACGACAGGGTTTTGGTAGCGATGAGCAGTTCTTC. Residues: CASSARQGFGSDEQFF.

J is TRBJ1-3 and V is TRBV4-2, with 9 bases lining up with TRBD1. Germline CDR1 LGHNA, CDR2 YNFKEQ. This CDR3 has 15 amino acids. V lost 3 bases and J lost 4; bases outside the gene matches: 4. CDR3 in DNA: TGTGCCAGCAGCCATGCAACAGGGGGCGGAAACACCATATATTTT. This translates into CASSHATGGGNTIYF.

The rearrangement links TRBV5-1 to TRBJ2-5; 9 bases align to TRBD2. V dropped 0 bases and J dropped 1; count of bases not matched to a gene: 4. The CDR3 is 16 residues long. Germline CDR1 and CDR2: SGHRS and YFSETQ. CDR3 loop: CASSLVAGVLQETQYF. CDR3 nucleotides: TGCGCCAGCAGCTTGGTAGCGGGGGTACTCCAAGAGACCCAGTACTTC.

This clone came up once. The chain combines TRBV5-6 with TRBJ1-2, with no clear D. The germline V gene has CDR1 SGHDT and CDR2 YYEEEE. V was pared by 2 bases and J by 6 bases, with 14 bases between. This CDR3 has 14 residues. This chain's CDR3 is CASSLLGGPDGYTF. The CDR3 nucleotides are TGTGCCAGCAGCTTACTGGGAGGGCCGGATGGCTACACCTTC.

This clone was counted between two and nine times. The rearrangement joins TRBV7-8 to TRBJ1-1; no firm D call. The CDR3 covers 13 residues. Between the trimmed V and J ends, which lost 4 bases and 3 bases, there was a span of 9 bases. Germline V gene lookup returns CDR1 SGHVS and CDR2 FQNEAQ. CDR3 sequence (DNA): TGTGCCAGCAGCTCCCGGGAGGACACTGAAGCTTTCTTT. This encodes CASSSREDTEAFF.

The chain combines TRBV9 with TRBJ2-2, with 8 bases matching TRBD1. Germline CDR1 is SGDLS and CDR2 is YYNGEE. The CDR3 loop spans 16 amino acids. V was pared by 3 bases and J by 5 bases, with 9 bases of the junction left unmatched. CDR3 bases: TGTGCCAGCAGCGCCCAGGGGGCATTGGGAACCGGGGAGCTGTTTTTT. This translates into CASSAQGALGTGELFF.